Listed below are T cell receptor beta chains from one sample, sequenced in a study of blood T cell repertoires in COVID-19. The assay was immunoSEQ multiplex PCR, and TCRdb's table has in-frame clones only and misses some. The table includes about 300,000 clones, around 90% detected once. The sequencing sample was made of PBMCs or T cells enriched from blood (not recorded which). The receptors come from a woman aged 25 to 45 who had recovered from COVID-19. Each CDR3 is given with its conserved first and last residue. The D gene is left open where the match is weak. Clone size, where shown, is once, few, many, or a class for clones that have expanded.

clone_size j_call d_call v_call cdr3_nt cdr3_aa
once TRBJ1-3 TRBD1 TRBV10-3 TGTGCCATCAGAGGGACAGACTCTGGAAACACCATATATTTT CAIRGTDSGNTIYF
NA TRBJ1-1 NA TRBV18 TGTGCCAGCTCACCACCCCAGAACACTGAAGCTTTCTTT CASSPPQNTEAFF
NA TRBJ1-1 NA TRBV6-2/TRBV6-3 TGTGCCAGCAGTCAAACCCCGGTCACTGAAGCTTTCTTT CASSQTPVTEAFF
NA TRBJ1-6 NA TRBV19 TGTGCCACCAGGGCAGGGGTTAGCTCCTATAATTCACCCCTCCACTTT CATRAGVSSYNSPLHF
NA TRBJ2-1 TRBD1 TRBV5-1 TGCGCCAGCAGCCCGGACAGGGGAGTGTGGGATGAGCAGTTCTTC CASSPDRGVWDEQFF
NA TRBJ1-6 NA TRBV6-6 TGTGCCAGCAGTCAACTCCCCGGAACGCGGCAGATTAATTCACCCCTCCACTTT CASSQLPGTRQINSPLHF
NA TRBJ2-7 TRBD1 TRBV5-4 TGTGCCAGCAGCGGGCAGGGGGCGCGTGAGCAGTACTTC CASSGQGAREQYF
NA TRBJ1-1 NA TRBV7-9 TGTGCCAGCAGCTTGGGGACCGGACAGCTGAACACTGAAGCTTTCTTT CASSLGTGQLNTEAFF
NA TRBJ1-1 NA TRBV5-4 TGTGCCAGCAGCTTGGTGTCAGGGGACCTCGCGGCTTTCTTT CASSLVSGDLAAFF
NA TRBJ2-5 NA TRBV11-3 TGTGCCAGCAGCCGCGGGACGGCGAAAGAGACCCAGTACTTC CASSRGTAKETQYF
NA TRBJ1-2 NA TRBV2 TGTGCCAGCAGTGAAGGGAAGAGGGTTCACTATGGCTACACCTTC CASSEGKRVHYGYTF
NA TRBJ1-4 NA TRBV19 TGTGCCAGTAGTATTGTTGAGGGACATAATGAAAAACTGTTTTTT CASSIVEGHNEKLFF
NA TRBJ1-4 NA TRBV4-2 TGTGCCAGCAGCCGCGGAGCGGGGGGGGATGAAAAACTGTTTTTT CASSRGAGGDEKLFF
NA TRBJ1-3 NA TRBV9 TGTGCCAGCAGCGTAGCTGGGAACAGGCTCGGGGGAAACACCATATATTTT CASSVAGNRLGGNTIYF
NA TRBJ1-1 TRBD1 TRBV29-1 TGCAGCGTCCTCCTTGGGACAGCGAACACTGAAGCTTTCTTT CSVLLGTANTEAFF
NA TRBJ1-2 NA TRBV9 TGTGCCAGCAGCGGAGCCCCTGCGGGCTATGGCTACACCTTC CASSGAPAGYGYTF
once TRBJ2-1 NA TRBV4-2 TGTGCCAGCAGCCAAGACCGGGGAGGCTACAATGAGCAGTTCTTC CASSQDRGGYNEQFF
once TRBJ1-1 NA TRBV12-3/TRBV12-4 TGTGCCAGCAGTTTCCGACGGGTCACTGAAGCTTTCTTT CASSFRRVTEAFF
few TRBJ1-2 NA TRBV18 TGTGCCAGCTCACCGACAGGACAGACTGGCTACACCTTC CASSPTGQTGYTF
NA TRBJ1-6 NA TRBV5-1 TGCGCCAGCAGCTCCGGCCTGGGAGATTCACCCCTCCACTTT CASSSGLGDSPLHF
NA TRBJ1-2 NA TRBV9 TGTGCCAGCAGCGACTCTAGAAGGAATGGCTACACCTTC CASSDSRRNGYTF
NA TRBJ1-6 TRBD1 TRBV9 TGTGCCAGCAGCGCCGGGGACAGGGCTTTTTCACCCCTCCACTTT CASSAGDRAFSPLHF
few TRBJ2-5 TRBD1 TRBV6-2/TRBV6-3 TGTGCCACCAGCCCTATTACCGGACAGGGTCCGGAGACCCAGTACTTC CATSPITGQGPETQYF
NA TRBJ2-7 TRBD1 TRBV7-9 TGTGCCAGCAGCTTAGGACGGGGCCCACAGGGGGCCAACGAGCAGTACTTC CASSLGRGPQGANEQYF
NA TRBJ2-7 TRBD2 TRBV25-1 TGTGCCAGCAGTGATGGACTAGCGCCGTACGAGCAGTACTTC CASSDGLAPYEQYF
NA TRBJ2-1 NA TRBV18 TGTGCCAGCTCACCTATTATCGGGGGGCGCGAAGACAATGAGCAGTTCTTC CASSPIIGGREDNEQFF
NA TRBJ1-6 NA TRBV2 TGTGCCAGCAGTGTATCGGGGAGGACCTATAATTCACCCCTCCACTTT CASSVSGRTYNSPLHF
NA TRBJ1-2 TRBD1 TRBV5-4 TGTGCCAGCAGCGATGGCCGGGACAGGGGCGGCTACACCTTC CASSDGRDRGGYTF
NA TRBJ1-5 TRBD1 TRBV7-8 TGTGCCAGCAGCCCGAGACAGGGTCCCTCGTCCCAGCATTTT CASSPRQGPSSQHF